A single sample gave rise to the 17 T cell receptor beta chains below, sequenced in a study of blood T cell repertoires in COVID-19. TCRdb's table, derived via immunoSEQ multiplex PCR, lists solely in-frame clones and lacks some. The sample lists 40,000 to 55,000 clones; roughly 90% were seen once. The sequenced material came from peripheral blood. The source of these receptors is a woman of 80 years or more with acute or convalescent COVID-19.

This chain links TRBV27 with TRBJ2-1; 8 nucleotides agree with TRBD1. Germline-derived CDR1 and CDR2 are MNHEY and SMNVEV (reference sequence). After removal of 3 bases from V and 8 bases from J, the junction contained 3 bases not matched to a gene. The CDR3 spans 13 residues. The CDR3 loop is CASSFYRGDEQFF. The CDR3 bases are TGTGCCAGCAGTTTCTACAGGGGGGATGAGCAGTTCTTC.

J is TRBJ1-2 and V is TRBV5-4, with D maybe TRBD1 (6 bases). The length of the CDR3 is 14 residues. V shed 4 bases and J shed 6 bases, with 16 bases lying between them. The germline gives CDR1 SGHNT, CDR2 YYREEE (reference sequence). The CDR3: CASSKGQSLDGYTF. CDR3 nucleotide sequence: TGTGCCAGCAGCAAAGGACAGTCCCTCGATGGCTACACCTTC. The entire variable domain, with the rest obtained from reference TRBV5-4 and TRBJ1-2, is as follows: ETGVTQSPTHLIKTRGQQVTLRCSSQSGHNTVSWYQQALGQGPQFIFQYYREEENGRGNFPPRFSGLQFPNYSSELNVNALELDDSALYLCASSKGQSLDGYTFGSGTRLTVV.

CDR3 in DNA: TGTGCCAGCTCACGACCGGGACAGTCATCAGATACGCAGTATTTT. This sequence encodes CASSRPGQSSDTQYF. This sequence joins TRBV18 and TRBJ2-3; 7 positions match TRBD1. The trim removed 4 bases at V and 4 bases at J, leaving 8 bases unmatched. From germline, CDR1 is KGHSH and CDR2 LQKENI. CDR3 length: 15 residues.

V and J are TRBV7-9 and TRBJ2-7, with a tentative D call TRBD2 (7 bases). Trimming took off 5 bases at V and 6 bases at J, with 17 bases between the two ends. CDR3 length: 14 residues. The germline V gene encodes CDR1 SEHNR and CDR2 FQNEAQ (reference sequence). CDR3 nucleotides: TGTGCCAGCAGCACCGGGGGGCAAGATGCCGAGCAGTACTTC. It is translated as CASSTGGQDAEQYF.

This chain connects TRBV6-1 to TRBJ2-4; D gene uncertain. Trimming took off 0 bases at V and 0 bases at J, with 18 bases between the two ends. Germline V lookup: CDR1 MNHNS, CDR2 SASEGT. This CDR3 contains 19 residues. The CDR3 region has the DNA TGTGCCAGCAGTGAAGCGCCATACGGTTTGATTCTAGCCAAAAACATTCAGTACTTC. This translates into CASSEAPYGLILAKNIQYF.

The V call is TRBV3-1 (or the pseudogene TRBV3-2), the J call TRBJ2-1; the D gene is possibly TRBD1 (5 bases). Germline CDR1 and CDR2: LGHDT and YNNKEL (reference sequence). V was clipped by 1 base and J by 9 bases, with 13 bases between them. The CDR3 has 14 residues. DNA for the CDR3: TGTGCCAGCAGCCAAGGGGCAGGGCTGGGTGAGCAGTTCTTC. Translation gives CASSQGAGLGEQFF.

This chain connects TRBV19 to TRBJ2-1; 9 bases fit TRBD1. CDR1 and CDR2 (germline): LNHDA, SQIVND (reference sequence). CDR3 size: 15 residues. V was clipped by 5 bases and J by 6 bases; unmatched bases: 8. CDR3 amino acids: CASSPGQGMPNEQFF. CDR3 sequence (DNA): TGTGCCAGTAGTCCAGGACAGGGGATGCCCAATGAGCAGTTCTTC.

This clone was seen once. This chain's CDR3 is CASSEVAGRGANTGELFF. The CDR3 DNA is TGTGCCAGCAGTGAAGTGGCGGGGCGGGGGGCGAACACCGGGGAGCTGTTTTTT. J is TRBJ2-2 and V is TRBV6-1; TRBD2 matches at 8 bases. The germline CDR1 and CDR2 sequences are MNHNS and SASEGT. Germline trimming cut 1 base from V and 0 bases from J; bases unmatched to any gene: 7. This CDR3 region has 18 residues.

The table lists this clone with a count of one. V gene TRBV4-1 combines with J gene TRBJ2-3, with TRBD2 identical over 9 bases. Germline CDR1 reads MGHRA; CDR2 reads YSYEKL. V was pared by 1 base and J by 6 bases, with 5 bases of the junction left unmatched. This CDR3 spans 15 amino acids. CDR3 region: CASSQAAGGMDTQYF. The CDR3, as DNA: TGCGCCAGCAGCCAAGCAGCGGGGGGAATGGATACGCAGTATTTT.

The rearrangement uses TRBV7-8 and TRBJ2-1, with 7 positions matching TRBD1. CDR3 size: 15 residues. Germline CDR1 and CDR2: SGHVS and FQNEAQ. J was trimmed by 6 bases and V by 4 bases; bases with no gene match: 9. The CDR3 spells CASSSTGQAGNEQFF. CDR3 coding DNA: TGTGCCAGCAGCTCGACAGGGCAGGCCGGCAATGAGCAGTTCTTC. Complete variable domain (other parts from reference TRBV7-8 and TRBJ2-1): GAGVSQSPRYKVAKRGQDVALRCDPISGHVSLFWYQQALGQGPEFLTYFQNEAQLDKSGLPSDRFFAERPEGSVSTLKIQRTQQEDSAVYLCASSSTGQAGNEQFFGPGTRLTVL.

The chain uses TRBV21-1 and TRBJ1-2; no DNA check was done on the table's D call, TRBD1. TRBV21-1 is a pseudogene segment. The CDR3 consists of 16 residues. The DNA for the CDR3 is TGTGCCAGCAGCAAAGTGATTGACATATTTAACTATGGCTACACCTTC. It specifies CASSKVIDIFNYGYTF.

The CDR3 bases are TGCGCCAGCAGCTTTCCGGGACAGGGGACTCAAGAGACCCAGTACTTC. It specifies CASSFPGQGTQETQYF. The rearrangement uses TRBV5-1 and TRBJ2-5; 10 bases agree with TRBD1. Germline V gene lookup returns CDR1 SGHRS and CDR2 YFSETQ. This CDR3 has 16 amino acids. The J segment lost 2 bases and the V segment lost 2 bases, leaving 6 bases of the junction unmatched.

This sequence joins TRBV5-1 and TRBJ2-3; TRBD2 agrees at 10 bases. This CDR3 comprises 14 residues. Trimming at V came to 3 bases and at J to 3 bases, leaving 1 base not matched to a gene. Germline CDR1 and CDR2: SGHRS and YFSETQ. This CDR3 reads CASSSSGGTDTQYF. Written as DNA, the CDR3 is TGCGCCAGCAGCTCTAGCGGGGGTACAGATACGCAGTATTTT.

The CDR3 reads CASSLVSETQYF. In DNA, the CDR3 is TGTGCCAGCAGCTTAGTGTCGGAGACCCAGTACTTC. The V gene is TRBV11-2, the J gene TRBJ2-5, with no clear D. Germline V gene data show CDR1 as SGHAT and CDR2 as FQNNGV. V was clipped by 1 base and J by 5 bases, with 5 bases between them. This CDR3 has 12 residues.

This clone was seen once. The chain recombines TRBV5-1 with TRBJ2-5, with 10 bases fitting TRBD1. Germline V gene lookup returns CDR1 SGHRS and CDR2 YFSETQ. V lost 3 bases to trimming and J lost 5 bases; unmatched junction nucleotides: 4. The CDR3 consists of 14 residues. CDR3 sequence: CASSSDRGFETQYF. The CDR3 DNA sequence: TGCGCCAGCAGCTCGGACAGGGGGTTCGAGACCCAGTACTTC. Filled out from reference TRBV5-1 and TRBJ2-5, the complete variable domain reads KAGVTQTPRYLIKTRGQQVTLSCSPISGHRSVSWYQQTPGQGLQFLFEYFSETQRNKGNFPGRFSGRQFSNSRSEMNVSTLELGDSALYLCASSSDRGFETQYFGPGTRLLVL.

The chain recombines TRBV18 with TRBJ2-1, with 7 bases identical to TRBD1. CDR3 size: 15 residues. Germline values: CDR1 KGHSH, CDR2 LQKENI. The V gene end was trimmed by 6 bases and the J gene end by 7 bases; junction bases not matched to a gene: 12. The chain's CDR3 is CASSTGQLTANEQFF. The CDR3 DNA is TGTGCCAGCTCTACGGGACAGCTAACTGCTAATGAGCAGTTCTTC. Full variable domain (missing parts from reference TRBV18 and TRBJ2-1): NAGVMQNPRHLVRRRGQEARLRCSPMKGHSHVYWYRQLPEEGLKFMVYLQKENIIDESGMPKERFSAEFPKEGPSILRIQQVVRGDSAAYFCASSTGQLTANEQFFGPGTRLTVL.

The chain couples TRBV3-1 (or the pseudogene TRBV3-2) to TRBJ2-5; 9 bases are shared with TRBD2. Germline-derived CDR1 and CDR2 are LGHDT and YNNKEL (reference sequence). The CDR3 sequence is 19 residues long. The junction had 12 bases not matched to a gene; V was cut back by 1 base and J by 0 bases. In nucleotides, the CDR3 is TGTGCCAGCAGCCAAGTTGCGGCGGGGGGGCCCCCGTACCAAGAGACCCAGTACTTC. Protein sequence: CASSQVAAGGPPYQETQYF.